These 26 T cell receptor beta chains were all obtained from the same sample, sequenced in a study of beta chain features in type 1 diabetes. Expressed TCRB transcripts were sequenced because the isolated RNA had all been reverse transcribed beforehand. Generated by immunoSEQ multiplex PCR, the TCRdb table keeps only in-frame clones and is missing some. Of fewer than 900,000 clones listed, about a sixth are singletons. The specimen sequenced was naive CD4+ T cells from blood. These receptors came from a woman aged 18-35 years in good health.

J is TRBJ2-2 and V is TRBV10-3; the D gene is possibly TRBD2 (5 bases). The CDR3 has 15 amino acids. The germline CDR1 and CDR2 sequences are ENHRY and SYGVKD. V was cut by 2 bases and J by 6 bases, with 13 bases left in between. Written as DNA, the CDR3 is TGTGCCATCAGTGAGACTAGGCTAGATGCCGGGGAGCTGTTTTTT. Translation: CAISETRLDAGELFF.

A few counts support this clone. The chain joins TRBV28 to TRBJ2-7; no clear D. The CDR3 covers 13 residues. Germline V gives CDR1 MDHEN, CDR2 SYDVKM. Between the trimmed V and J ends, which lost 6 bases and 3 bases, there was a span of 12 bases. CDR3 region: CASSPTQSYEQYF. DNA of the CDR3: TGTGCCAGCAGCCCTACCCAGAGCTACGAGCAGTACTTC.

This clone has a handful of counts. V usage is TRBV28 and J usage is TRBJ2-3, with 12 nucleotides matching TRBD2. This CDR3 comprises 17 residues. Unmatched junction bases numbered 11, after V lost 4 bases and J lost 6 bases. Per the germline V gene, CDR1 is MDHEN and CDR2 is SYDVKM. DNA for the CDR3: TGTGCCAGCAGTTCCCCCTGGCTAGCGGGAGGGTGGGATACGCAGTATTTT. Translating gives CASSSPWLAGGWDTQYF.

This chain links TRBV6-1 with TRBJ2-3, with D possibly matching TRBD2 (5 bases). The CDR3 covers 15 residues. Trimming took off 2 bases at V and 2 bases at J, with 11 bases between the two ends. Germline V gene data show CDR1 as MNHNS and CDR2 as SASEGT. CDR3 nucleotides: TGTGCCAGCAGTGAAAGGTCGGGGATCACAGATACGCAGTATTTT. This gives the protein CASSERSGITDTQYF.

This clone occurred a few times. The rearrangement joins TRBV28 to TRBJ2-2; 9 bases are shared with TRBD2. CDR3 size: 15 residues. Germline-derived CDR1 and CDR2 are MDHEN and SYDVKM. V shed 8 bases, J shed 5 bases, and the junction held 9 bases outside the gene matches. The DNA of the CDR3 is TGTGCCAGCTCAGCGGGAGGTACCAAGACCGGGGAGCTGTTTTTT. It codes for CASSAGGTKTGELFF. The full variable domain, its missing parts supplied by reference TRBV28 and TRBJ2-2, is DVKVTQSSRYLVKRTGEKVFLECVQDMDHENMFWYRQDPGLGLRLIYFSYDVKMKEKGDIPEGYSVSREKKERFSLILESASTNQTSMYLCASSAGGTKTGELFFGEGSRLTVL.

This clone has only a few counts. Here the CDR3 DNA reads TGTGCCAGCAGCTTAGTCGATAACACTGAAGCTTTCTTT. Its protein is CASSLVDNTEAFF. The J gene is TRBJ1-1, the V gene TRBV7-9; D remains ambiguous. CDR1 is SEHNR, CDR2 FQNEAQ, per germline (reference sequence). Trimming removed 1 base from V and 2 bases from J, with 5 bases in between. The CDR3 totals 13 residues.

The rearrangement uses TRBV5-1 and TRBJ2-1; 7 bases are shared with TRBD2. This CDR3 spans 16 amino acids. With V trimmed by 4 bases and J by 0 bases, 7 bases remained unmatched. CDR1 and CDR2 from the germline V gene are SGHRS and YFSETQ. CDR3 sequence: CASSRSGTSSYNEQFF. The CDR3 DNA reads TGCGCCAGCAGCCGCAGCGGGACGAGCTCCTACAATGAGCAGTTCTTC.

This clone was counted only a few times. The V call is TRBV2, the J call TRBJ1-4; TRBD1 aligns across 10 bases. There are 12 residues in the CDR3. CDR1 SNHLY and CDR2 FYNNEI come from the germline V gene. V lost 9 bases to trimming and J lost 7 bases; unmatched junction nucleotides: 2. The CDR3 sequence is CARRQGAEKLFF. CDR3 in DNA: TGTGCCAGGCGACAGGGGGCTGAAAAACTGTTTTTT. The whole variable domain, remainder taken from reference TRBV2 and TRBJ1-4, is EPEVTQTPSHQVTQMGQEVILRCVPISNHLYFYWYRQILGQKVEFLVSFYNNEISEKSEIFDDQFSVERPDGSNFTLKIRSTKLEDSAMYFCARRQGAEKLFFGSGTQLSVL.

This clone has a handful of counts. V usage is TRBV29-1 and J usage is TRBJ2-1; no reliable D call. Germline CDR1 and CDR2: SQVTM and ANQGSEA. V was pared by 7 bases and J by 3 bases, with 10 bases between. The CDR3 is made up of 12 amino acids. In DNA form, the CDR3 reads TGCAGCGCCAGGACCGACTACAATGAGCAGTTCTTC. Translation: CSARTDYNEQFF.

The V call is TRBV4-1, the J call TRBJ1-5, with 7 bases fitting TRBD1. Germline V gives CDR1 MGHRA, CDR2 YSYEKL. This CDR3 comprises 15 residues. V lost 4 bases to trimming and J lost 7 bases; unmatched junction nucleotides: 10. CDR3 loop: CASSLNRQGPQPQHF. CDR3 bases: TGCGCCAGCAGCCTAAATAGACAGGGCCCCCAGCCCCAGCATTTT.

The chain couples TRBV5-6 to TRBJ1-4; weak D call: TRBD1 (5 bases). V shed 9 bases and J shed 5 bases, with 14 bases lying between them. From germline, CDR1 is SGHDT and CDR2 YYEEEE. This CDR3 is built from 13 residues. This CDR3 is CATGSGPNEKLFF. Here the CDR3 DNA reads TGTGCCACAGGGAGCGGCCCGAATGAAAAACTGTTTTTT.

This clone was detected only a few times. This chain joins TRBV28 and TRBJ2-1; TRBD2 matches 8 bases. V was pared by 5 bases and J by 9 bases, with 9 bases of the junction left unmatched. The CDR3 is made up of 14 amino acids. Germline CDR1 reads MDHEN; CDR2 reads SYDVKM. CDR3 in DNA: TGTGCCAGCAGTGCTGCGGGAGGTCCCTCTGAGCAGTTCTTC. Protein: CASSAAGGPSEQFF.

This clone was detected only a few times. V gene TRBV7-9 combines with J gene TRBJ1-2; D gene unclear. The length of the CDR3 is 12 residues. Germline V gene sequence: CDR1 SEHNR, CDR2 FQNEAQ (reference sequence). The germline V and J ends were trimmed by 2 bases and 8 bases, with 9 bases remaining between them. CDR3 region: CASSLRIGGYTF. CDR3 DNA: TGTGCCAGCAGCTTAAGAATTGGGGGCTACACCTTC.

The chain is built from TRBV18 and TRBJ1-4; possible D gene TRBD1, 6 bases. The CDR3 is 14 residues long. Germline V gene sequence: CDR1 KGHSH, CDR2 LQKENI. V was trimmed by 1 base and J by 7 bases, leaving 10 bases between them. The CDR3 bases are TGTGCCAGCTCACCACAGGAAGGGGGTGAAAAACTGTTTTTT. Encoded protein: CASSPQEGGEKLFF.

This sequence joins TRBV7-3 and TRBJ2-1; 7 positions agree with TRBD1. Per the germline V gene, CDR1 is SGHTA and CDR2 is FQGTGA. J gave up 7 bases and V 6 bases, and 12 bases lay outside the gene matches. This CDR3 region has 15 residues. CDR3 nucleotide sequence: TGTGCCAGCAGACGCTTCCGACAGGGAACGAATGAGCAGTTCTTC. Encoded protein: CASRRFRQGTNEQFF.

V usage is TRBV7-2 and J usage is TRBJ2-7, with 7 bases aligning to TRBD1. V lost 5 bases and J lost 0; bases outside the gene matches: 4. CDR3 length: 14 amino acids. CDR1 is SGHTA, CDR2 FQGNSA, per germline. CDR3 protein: CASSLQGVSYEQYF. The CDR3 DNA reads TGTGCCAGCAGCCTCCAGGGGGTCTCCTACGAGCAGTACTTC.

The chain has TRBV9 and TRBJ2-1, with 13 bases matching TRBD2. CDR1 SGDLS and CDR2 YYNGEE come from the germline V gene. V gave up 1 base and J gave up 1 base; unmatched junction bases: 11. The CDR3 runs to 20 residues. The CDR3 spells CASSVLPTSGRAYSYNEQFF. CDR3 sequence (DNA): TGTGCCAGCAGCGTACTGCCTACTAGCGGGAGGGCCTATTCCTACAATGAGCAGTTCTTC.

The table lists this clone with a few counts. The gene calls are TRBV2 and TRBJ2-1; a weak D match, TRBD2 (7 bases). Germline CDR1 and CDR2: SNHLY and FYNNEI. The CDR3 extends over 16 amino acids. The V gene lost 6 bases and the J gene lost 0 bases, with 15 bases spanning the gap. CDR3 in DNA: TGTGCCAGCAGATGGGGGGGCCCCAGCTCCTACAATGAGCAGTTCTTC. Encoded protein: CASRWGGPSSYNEQFF.

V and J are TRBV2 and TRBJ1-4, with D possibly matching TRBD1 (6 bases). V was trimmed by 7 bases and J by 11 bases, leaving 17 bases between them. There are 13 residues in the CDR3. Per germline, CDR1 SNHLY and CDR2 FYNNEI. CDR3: CASTRAGAGKLFF. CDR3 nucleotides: TGTGCCAGCACGCGGGCAGGGGCTGGGAAACTGTTTTTT.

The CDR3 DNA sequence: TGTGCCAGCAGCCCACCTCCGGGACTAAAACATTGGAACACCGGGGAGCTGTTTTTT. It specifies CASSPPPGLKHWNTGELFF. The genes are TRBV7-8 and TRBJ2-2; 7 bases map to TRBD2. Germline-derived CDR1 and CDR2 are SGHVS and FQNEAQ. Trimming took 5 bases from V and 1 from J; bases not matched to a gene: 16. This CDR3 region has 19 residues.

The CDR3 region is CASSFISSYNEQFF. The CDR3 DNA is TGTGCCAGCAGCTTCATTAGCTCCTACAATGAGCAGTTCTTC. The genes are TRBV7-2 and TRBJ2-1, with no clear D. CDR1 and CDR2 (germline): SGHTA, FQGNSA. The CDR3 loop spans 14 amino acids. The ends were cut back, 3 bases at V and 0 bases at J, with 6 bases in the middle. Together with reference TRBV7-2 and TRBJ2-1, the CDR3 gives the full variable domain: GAGVSQSPSNKVTEKGKDVELRCDPISGHTALYWYRQSLGQGLEFLIYFQGNSAPDKSGLPSDRFSAERTGGSVSTLTIQRTQQEDSAVYLCASSFISSYNEQFFGPGTRLTVL.

This chain's CDR3 is CASSQVPSYEQYF. The CDR3 nucleotides read TGCGCCAGCAGCCAGGTGCCTTCCTACGAGCAGTACTTC. The chain combines TRBV5-1 with TRBJ2-7; D unresolved. The V gene's germline CDR1 is SGHRS and CDR2 YFSETQ. Trimming removed 4 bases from V and 1 base from J, with 9 bases in between. This CDR3 contains 13 residues.

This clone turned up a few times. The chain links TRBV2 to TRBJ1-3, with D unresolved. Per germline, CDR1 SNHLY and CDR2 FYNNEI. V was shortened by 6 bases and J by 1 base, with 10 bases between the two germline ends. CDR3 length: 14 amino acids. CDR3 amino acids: CASSPEPSGNTIYF. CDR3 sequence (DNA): TGTGCCAGCAGCCCAGAACCTTCTGGAAACACCATATATTTT.

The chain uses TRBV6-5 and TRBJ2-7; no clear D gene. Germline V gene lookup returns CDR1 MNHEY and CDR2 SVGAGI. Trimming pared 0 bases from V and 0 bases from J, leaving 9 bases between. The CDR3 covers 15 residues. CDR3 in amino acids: CASSYSGAISYEQYF. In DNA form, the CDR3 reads TGTGCCAGCAGTTACTCCGGAGCAATCTCCTACGAGCAGTACTTC.

CDR3 sequence reads: CSVDSSGSGRETQYF. CDR3 in DNA: TGCAGCGTTGACTCTAGCGGGAGCGGTCGGGAGACCCAGTACTTC. The V and J genes are TRBV29-1 and TRBJ2-5; 10 nucleotides line up with TRBD2. The trim removed 3 bases at V and 5 bases at J, leaving 9 bases unmatched. This CDR3 region has 15 residues. Germline CDR1 and CDR2: SQVTM and ANQGSEA.

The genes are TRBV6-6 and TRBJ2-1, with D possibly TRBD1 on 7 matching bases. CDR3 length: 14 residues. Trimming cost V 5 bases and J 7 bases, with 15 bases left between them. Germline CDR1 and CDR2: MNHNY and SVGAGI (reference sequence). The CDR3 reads CASSLAPGGNEQFF. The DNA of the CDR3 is TGTGCCAGCAGTCTAGCCCCAGGGGGGAATGAGCAGTTCTTC.